This TCR beta chain emerged from a study of blood T cell repertoires in COVID-19. Study overall: Nucleic acid was either cDNA or gDNA, and it came from T cells, B-cell-depleted T cells, or PBMCs.

Looked up from germline, CDR1 is GTSNPN and CDR2 is SVGIG (reference sequence). Trimming at V came to 0 bases and at J to 1 base, leaving 12 bases not matched to a gene. The CDR3 has 17 amino acids. Source study methods: Quantification of nucleated cells was approximated via reference gene primer amplification. Method: immunoSEQ multiplex PCR; TCRdb's copy keeps in-frame clones and lacks some. V and J calls and clone size are those listed in that table; D and trimming were worked out from the DNA. The table has 450,000 to 500,000 clones, 75% to 90% seen once. V gene TRBV30 combines with J gene TRBJ2-7; 7 nucleotides match TRBD2. This clonotype was sampled from a woman aged 55-69 years who had recovered from COVID-19. Specimen: PBMCs or T cells enriched from blood (not recorded which). The CDR3 here is CAWSVKGLGTKSYEQYF. In DNA form, the CDR3 reads TGTGCCTGGAGTGTGAAGGGGTTGGGGACTAAGTCCTACGAGCAGTACTTC.